A selection of T cell receptor beta chains follows, all from one sample in a study of blood T cell repertoires in COVID-19. This table comes from immunoSEQ multiplex PCR, and its TCRdb copy is limited to in-frame clones, with some not included. The repertoire holds under 55,000 clones, with 70% to 80% as singletons. The sequenced sample was peripheral blood. The receptor source for this set is a man in his 70s with acute or convalescent COVID-19. Each CDR3 is given with its conserved first and last residue. D genes are given only for firm matches. Part of the rows lack a size; the others show once, few, many or a class for expanded clones.

NA,NA,TRBJ2-2,TRBV6-6,CASNHRGRKTGELFF,TGTGCCAGCAACCATAGGGGGAGAAAAACCGGGGAGCTGTTTTTT
TRBD1,NA,TRBJ1-6,TRBV5-1,CASGLGQVDNSPLHF,TGCGCCAGCGGTTTGGGACAGGTGGATAATTCACCCCTCCACTTT
NA,NA,TRBJ1-2,TRBV4-1,CASSQETGRNYGYTF,TGCGCCAGCAGCCAAGAGACAGGACGAAACTATGGCTACACCTTC
TRBD1,few,TRBJ2-1,TRBV7-9,CASSHPLTGTGYNEQFF,TGTGCCAGCAGTCATCCCCTAACCGGGACAGGGTACAATGAGCAGTTCTTC
TRBD2,NA,TRBJ2-3,TRBV11-3,CASSLTSGRAADTQYF,TGTGCCAGCAGCCTAACTAGCGGGAGGGCCGCAGATACGCAGTATTTT
TRBD2,NA,TRBJ2-7,TRBV6-6,CASSYGGSGSYEQYF,TGTGCCAGCAGTTACGGCGGGAGTGGGTCCTACGAGCAGTACTTC
NA,NA,TRBJ1-5,TRBV30,CAWAPGPYSRGGNQPQHF,TGTGCCTGGGCTCCCGGGCCTTATTCTCGCGGGGGGAATCAGCCCCAGCATTTT
TRBD2,NA,TRBJ2-3,TRBV5-8,CASSSFGLAEADTQYF,TGTGCCAGCAGCTCTTTTGGACTAGCGGAGGCAGATACGCAGTATTTT
NA,NA,TRBJ1-2,TRBV30,CAWSGGRGGYTF,TGTGCCTGGAGCGGGGGTAGGGGTGGCTACACCTTC
NA,NA,TRBJ1-1,TRBV14,CASSHGLLLRTSEAFF,TGTGCCAGCAGCCATGGGCTCTTGCTGAGAACAAGTGAAGCTTTCTTT
TRBD2,NA,TRBJ2-1,TRBV9,CASSVKRESEQFF,TGTGCCAGCAGCGTAAAGCGGGAGAGTGAGCAGTTCTTC
TRBD1,NA,TRBJ1-4,TRBV7-6,CASTRQGAATNEKLFF,TGTGCCAGCACCAGACAGGGGGCAGCAACTAATGAAAAACTGTTTTTT
NA,NA,TRBJ1-5,TRBV5-1,CASSLGQSGNQPQHF,TGCGCCAGCAGCTTGGGACAGTCGGGCAATCAGCCCCAGCATTTT
NA,few,TRBJ2-2,TRBV15,CATSRETSFGELFF,TGTGCCACCAGCAGAGAAACTTCTTTCGGGGAGCTGTTTTTT
TRBD2,NA,TRBJ2-2,TRBV7-8,CASSFSGGNTGELFF,TGTGCCAGCAGCTTTAGCGGGGGGAACACCGGGGAGCTGTTTTTT
NA,NA,TRBJ2-4,TRBV7-2,CASSGDQGIAKNIQYF,TGTGCCAGCAGTGGTGACCAGGGGATAGCCAAAAACATTCAGTACTTC